This T cell receptor (beta chain) was recovered during a study of early T cells in non-severe SARS-CoV-2 infection. On the study more broadly: The sequenced material was bulk RNA from unsorted whole blood, and its chains were unpaired.

The protocol attached unique molecular identifiers to individual cDNA molecules. TCRdb analysed the 5' RACE reads with MiXCR anew, one entry per CDR3 protein. The table records about 64,000 distinct CDR3 sequences, 8% to 9% of them present only once. Study-level findings and limits: VDJdb matches were skewed toward anti-spike CD8 T cell responses.

Trimming left V 5 bases short and J 1 base short, with 7 bases between. Germline V gene lookup returns CDR1 KGHDR and CDR2 SFDVKD. CDR3 length: 13 residues. As for this clonotype: Its antigen remains unknown.

The TCR comes from an adult who was a healthcare worker with PCR-confirmed SARS-CoV-2 infection or an uninfected control (not recorded which). J is TRBJ2-5 and V is TRBV24-1, with no clear D. The material was whole blood, obtained at baseline. Here the CDR3 reads CATSVSGQETQYF. The CDR3 DNA is TGTGCCACCAGTGTTTCTGGCCAAGAGACCCAGTACTTC.